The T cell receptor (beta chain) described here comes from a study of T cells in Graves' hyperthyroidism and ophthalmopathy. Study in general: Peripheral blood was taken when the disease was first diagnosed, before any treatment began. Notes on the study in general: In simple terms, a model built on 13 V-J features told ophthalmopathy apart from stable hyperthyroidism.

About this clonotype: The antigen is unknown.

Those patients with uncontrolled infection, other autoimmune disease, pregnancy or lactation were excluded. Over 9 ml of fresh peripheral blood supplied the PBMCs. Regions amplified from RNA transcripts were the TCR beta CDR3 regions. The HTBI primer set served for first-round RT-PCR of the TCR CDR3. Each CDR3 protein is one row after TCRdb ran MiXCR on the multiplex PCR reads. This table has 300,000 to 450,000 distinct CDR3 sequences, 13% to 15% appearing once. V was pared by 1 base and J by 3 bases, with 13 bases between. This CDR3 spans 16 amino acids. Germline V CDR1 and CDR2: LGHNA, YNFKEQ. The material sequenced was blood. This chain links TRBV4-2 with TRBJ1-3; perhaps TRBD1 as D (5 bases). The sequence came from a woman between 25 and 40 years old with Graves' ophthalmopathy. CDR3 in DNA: TGTGCCAGCAGCCAAGCCGGGGGAGCTAGTGGAAACACCATATATTTT. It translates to CASSQAGGASGNTIYF.